This T cell receptor beta chain was sequenced for a study of cytomegalovirus exposure and HLA in healthy donors. Study background: Clustering assigned about 79% of the approximately 400 genotyped donors to the Caucasian-associated ancestry cluster.

Study results and caveats: According to an earlier analysis, most TCR beta V segments yielded productive rearrangements about 90% or about 30% of the time. In vitro experiments confirmed that three CMV-associated chains were specific for CMV antigens.

Concerning this clone: Its antigen is currently unknown.

Per the germline V gene, CDR1 is SGDLS and CDR2 is YYNGEE. The CDR3 has 14 amino acids. J was trimmed by 7 bases and V by 4 bases; bases with no gene match: 8. Primers included in the PCR were 60 Vbeta and 13 Jbeta primers. Libraries were prepared by immunoSEQ multiplex PCR; TCRdb keeps only in-frame clonotypes and omits some of them. This table holds around 250,000 clones, 70% to 90% found once. The TCR originated in a woman aged 55-69 years in good health and CMV-seropositive. The sample consisted of PBMCs. The chain uses TRBV9 and TRBJ1-1; TRBD1 matches 9 bases. The CDR3 DNA is TGTGCCAGCAGCCCCAGTCGGACAGGGGTTGAAGCTTTCTTT. As protein: CASSPSRTGVEAFF.